Presented here are 32 T cell receptor beta chains from one specimen sequenced in a study of blood T cell repertoires in COVID-19. Using immunoSEQ multiplex PCR, the repertoire was profiled, and TCRdb retains in-frame clones only, with some absent. The data contain over 55,000 clones, around 87% of them singletons. The sample was peripheral blood. The receptors stem from a man aged 50 or older with active COVID-19.

This sequence joins TRBV5-4 and TRBJ2-7; 7 bases align to TRBD1. With V trimmed by 0 bases and J by 5 bases, 2 bases remained unmatched. The CDR3 totals 13 residues. CDR1 is SGHNT, CDR2 YYREEE, per germline (reference sequence). This CDR3 is CASSLDRGHEQYF. The CDR3 nucleotides read TGTGCCAGCAGCTTGGACAGGGGCCACGAGCAGTACTTC.

The CDR3 reads CASSRVAGGASYNEQFF. CDR3 DNA sequence: TGTGCCAGCTCACGAGTCGCTGGGGGCGCGTCCTACAATGAGCAGTTCTTC. This chain links TRBV18 with TRBJ2-1, with a possible D match to TRBD1 (6 bases). The CDR3 length is 17 residues. Germline V gives CDR1 KGHSH, CDR2 LQKENI. The V gene lost 4 bases and the J gene lost 1 base, with 17 bases spanning the gap.

The chain has TRBV2 and TRBJ1-3, with a weak D call TRBD1 (6 bases). The CDR3 has 15 residues. Trimming stripped 5 bases from V and 6 bases from J, with 17 bases between. CDR1 is SNHLY, CDR2 FYNNEI, per germline. For the CDR3, the DNA is TGTGCCAGCAGTCGAGAGGGGGGGCGAGAAAACACCATATATTTT. This sequence encodes CASSREGGRENTIYF.

The rearrangement uses TRBV19 and TRBJ2-3; no definite D call. Trimming took off 2 bases at V and 2 bases at J, with 5 bases between the two ends. The CDR3 spans 13 residues. The germline V gene has CDR1 LNHDA and CDR2 SQIVND (reference sequence). The CDR3 DNA is TGTGCCAGTAGTATACAGTCCACAGATACGCAGTATTTT. Its protein is CASSIQSTDTQYF.

The chain uses TRBV18 and TRBJ1-1, with 8 positions matching TRBD1. Germline V gene data show CDR1 as KGHSH and CDR2 as LQKENI. This CDR3 has 16 amino acids. The ends lost 2 bases at V and 5 bases at J; junction bases unmatched: 10. CDR3 sequence reads: CASSPGQGASGTEAFF. DNA of the CDR3: TGTGCCAGCTCACCAGGGCAGGGGGCATCAGGGACTGAAGCTTTCTTT.

The chain couples TRBV11-2 to TRBJ2-1; TRBD2 matches 7 bases. The V gene end was trimmed by 0 bases and the J gene end by 0 bases; junction bases not matched to a gene: 11. CDR3 length: 19 residues. CDR1 is SGHAT and CDR2 is FQNNGV in the germline V gene. The CDR3 is CASSLEGSAGGSSYNEQFF. The CDR3 bases are TGTGCCAGCAGCTTAGAGGGTTCCGCGGGCGGGAGCTCCTACAATGAGCAGTTCTTC.

The chain has TRBV5-6 and TRBJ2-2, with 8 bases identical to TRBD2. This CDR3 spans 17 amino acids. V trimming: 5 bases; J trimming: 6 bases; junction bases outside the gene matches: 15. The germline V gene has CDR1 SGHDT and CDR2 YYEEEE. The CDR3 protein is CASSLLSGSFPPGELFF. In DNA form, the CDR3 reads TGTGCCAGCAGTTTACTCAGCGGGAGCTTCCCCCCCGGGGAGCTGTTTTTT.

This clone was found once. The chain carries TRBV28 and TRBJ2-3, with a tentative D call TRBD1 (5 bases). The CDR3 consists of 15 residues. Looked up from germline, CDR1 is MDHEN and CDR2 is SYDVKM. V lost 8 bases and J lost 0, with 15 bases in between. The CDR3 DNA reads TGTGCCAGCCCAAAGACGCCAGGGAGCACAGATACGCAGTATTTT. It codes for CASPKTPGSTDTQYF.

The chain combines TRBV14 with TRBJ2-7; TRBD2 matches at 7 bases. The CDR3 runs to 13 residues. V was clipped by 1 base and J by 3 bases; unmatched bases: 0. CDR1 is SGHDN and CDR2 is FVKESK in the germline V gene. The CDR3 here is CASSQGGSYEQYF. The CDR3 region has the DNA TGTGCCAGCAGCCAAGGCGGGAGCTACGAGCAGTACTTC.

This clone has a single count. The chain joins TRBV11-2 to TRBJ1-2; TRBD1 is a possible D gene (6 bases). Germline V gene sequence: CDR1 SGHAT, CDR2 FQNNGV. The CDR3 loop spans 13 amino acids. Trimming shortened V by 5 bases and J by 1 base, and 8 bases separated the two germline ends. The CDR3 nucleotides are TGTGCCAGCAGCCCACAGGGTAACTATGGCTACACCTTC. Translation: CASSPQGNYGYTF.

The CDR3 is CASSGGGRRDTQYF. In nucleotides, the CDR3 is TGTGCCAGCAGCGGCGGGGGGCGGAGAGATACGCAGTATTTT. The V call is TRBV7-3, the J call TRBJ2-3; 8 bases line up with TRBD2. V shed 5 bases and J 5 bases; nucleotides not matched to a gene: 6. This CDR3 spans 14 amino acids. Germline CDR1 SGHTA, CDR2 FQGTGA.

The chain combines TRBV5-3 with TRBJ1-1, with no clear D. TRBV5-3 is an ORF for which the function is uncertain. The CDR3 has 16 amino acids. Trimming cost V 0 bases and J 0 bases, with 12 bases left between them. For the CDR3, the DNA is TGTGCCAGAAGCTTGGGACGGAGGGTTATGAACACTGAAGCTTTCTTT. Residues: CARSLGRRVMNTEAFF.

The CDR3 loop is CAWIKGEQGLSYEQYF. CDR3 bases: TGTGCCTGGATTAAAGGGGAGCAGGGACTCTCCTACGAGCAGTACTTC. This chain connects TRBV30 to TRBJ2-7, with D perhaps TRBD2 (6 bases). Germline CDR1 reads GTSNPN; CDR2 reads SVGIG (reference sequence). Trimming took 4 bases from V and 0 from J, leaving 19 bases between them. This CDR3 contains 16 residues.

The V gene is TRBV28, the J gene TRBJ1-5, with D unclear. The CDR3 covers 12 residues. CDR1 is MDHEN and CDR2 is SYDVKM in the germline V gene. V was pared by 2 bases and J by 12 bases, with 11 bases between. The CDR3 reads CASSLGAGFQHF. The CDR3 DNA follows: TGTGCCAGCAGTTTAGGAGCGGGGTTCCAGCATTTT.

The chain joins TRBV11-1 to TRBJ1-1; possible D gene TRBD1, 5 bases. V was shortened by 5 bases and J by 0 bases, with 10 bases between the two germline ends. This CDR3 comprises 14 residues. CDR1 SGHAT and CDR2 FQDESV come from the germline V gene (reference sequence). CDR3 in amino acids: CASSPRQMNTEAFF. The CDR3 nucleotides read TGTGCCAGCAGCCCCCGACAGATGAACACTGAAGCTTTCTTT.

The CDR3 protein is CASSPGLNTEAFF. The CDR3 DNA reads TGTGCCAGCTCACCAGGTCTAAACACTGAAGCTTTCTTT. The chain combines TRBV18 with TRBJ1-1; no firm D call. The germline V and J ends were trimmed by 2 bases and 2 bases, with 6 bases remaining between them. The length of the CDR3 is 13 residues. Per the germline V gene, CDR1 is KGHSH and CDR2 is LQKENI.

The chain combines TRBV6-6 with TRBJ1-6, with unresolved D. This CDR3 contains 13 residues. Germline values: CDR1 MNHNY, CDR2 SVGAGI (reference sequence). V lost 8 bases to trimming and J lost 3 bases, with 8 bases between them. The CDR3 DNA reads TGTGCCAGCCTACGATTCTATAATTCACCCCTCCACTTT. Translating gives CASLRFYNSPLHF.

The rearrangement links TRBV5-6 to TRBJ2-7, with 8 bases matching TRBD1. CDR1 and CDR2 (germline): SGHDT, YYEEEE. This CDR3 is 16 amino acids long. The J segment lost 2 bases and the V segment lost 0 bases, leaving 7 bases of the junction unmatched. The CDR3 region has the DNA TGTGCCAGCAGCTTGGCCCGGGACAGGTTCCCCTACGAGCAGTACTTC. Translation gives CASSLARDRFPYEQYF.

J is TRBJ2-1 and V is TRBV6-2 or TRBV6-3; possibly TRBD1 for D (5 bases). Trimming took 5 bases from V and 0 from J, leaving 17 bases between them. Germline assignment: CDR1 MNHEY and CDR2 SVGEGT. There are 17 residues in the CDR3. The CDR3 sequence is CASSPQGPSSSYNEQFF. The CDR3 DNA follows: TGTGCCAGCAGTCCCCAGGGTCCCTCGAGCTCCTACAATGAGCAGTTCTTC.

The chain carries TRBV19 and TRBJ1-1; the match to TRBD1 covers 7 bases. V shed 4 bases and J 4 bases; nucleotides not matched to a gene: 12. CDR3 length: 16 amino acids. Germline-derived CDR1 and CDR2 are LNHDA and SQIVND (reference sequence). CDR3 amino acids: CASSTTGTETSTEAFF. The CDR3 nucleotides read TGTGCCAGTAGTACCACCGGGACAGAAACAAGCACTGAAGCTTTCTTT.

The chain is built from TRBV28 and TRBJ1-5; weak D call: TRBD1 (6 bases). This CDR3 contains 14 residues. Trimming cost V 5 bases and J 4 bases, with 12 bases left between them. Germline V CDR1 and CDR2: MDHEN, SYDVKM. CDR3 region: CASSPRQDNQPQHF. CDR3 coding DNA: TGTGCCAGCAGTCCCCGACAGGATAATCAGCCCCAGCATTTT.

This clone appeared a single time. The J gene is TRBJ2-7, the V gene TRBV11-2; 8 bases are a match to TRBD1. Per the germline V gene, CDR1 is SGHAT and CDR2 is FQNNGV. The CDR3 length is 15 residues. V dropped 3 bases and J dropped 2; count of bases not matched to a gene: 6. The CDR3 nucleotides are TGTGCCAGCAGCTTGGACAGGGTTAAGCCCTACGAGCAGTACTTC. It codes for CASSLDRVKPYEQYF.

CDR3: CASTQIGQSTGELFF. CDR3 nucleotide sequence: TGTGCCAGTACACAAATCGGACAGTCCACCGGGGAGCTGTTTTTT. This chain connects TRBV19 to TRBJ2-2; weak D call: TRBD1 (6 bases). The CDR3 spans 15 residues. Germline V gene sequence: CDR1 LNHDA, CDR2 SQIVND (reference sequence). Trimming took off 7 bases at V and 4 bases at J, with 16 bases between the two ends.

The chain uses TRBV28 and TRBJ2-7; perhaps TRBD2 as D (6 bases). V lost 6 bases and J 6 bases, leaving 15 bases between the germline ends. The V gene's germline CDR1 is MDHEN and CDR2 SYDVKM. The CDR3 has 13 residues. CDR3 nucleotide sequence: TGTGCCAGCAGAGAGGGGACTTCCCTCGAGCAGTACTTC. As protein: CASREGTSLEQYF.

This clone has just one count. The rearrangement uses TRBV6-6 and TRBJ1-2; maybe TRBD1 (6 bases). Germline V gene lookup returns CDR1 MNHNY and CDR2 SVGAGI (reference sequence). The CDR3 runs to 16 residues. The V end lost 5 bases, the J end lost 3 bases, and 19 bases lay between the germline ends. In DNA, the CDR3 is TGTGCCAGCAGTCCGGGGGGGGCAGGGACGGACTATGGCTACACCTTC. Translation gives CASSPGGAGTDYGYTF.

The V call is TRBV6-6, the J call TRBJ1-1, with D unclear. The CDR3 covers 13 residues. Trimming pared 6 bases from V and 3 bases from J, leaving 11 bases between. CDR1 is MNHNY and CDR2 is SVGAGI in the germline V gene (reference sequence). In nucleotides, the CDR3 is TGTGCCAGCAGGACCGGGTTATACACTGAAGCTTTCTTT. It encodes CASRTGLYTEAFF.

The rearrangement joins TRBV25-1 to TRBJ2-5; TRBD2 matches 11 bases. Germline V CDR1 and CDR2: MGHDK, SYGVNS. This CDR3 has 18 residues. J gave up 0 bases and V 2 bases, and 8 bases lay outside the gene matches. For the CDR3, the DNA is TGTGCCAGCAGTGAACAAGGGACTAGCGGAGTGTACCAAGAGACCCAGTACTTC. Translating gives CASSEQGTSGVYQETQYF.

This clone has just one count. The genes are TRBV11-3 and TRBJ2-7; a weak D match, TRBD2 (5 bases). The CDR3 is 15 residues long. Germline V gene sequence: CDR1 SGHNT, CDR2 YENEEA. Trimming took 5 bases from V and 3 from J, leaving 17 bases between them. This chain's CDR3 is CASSPPGGLNYEQYF. Here the CDR3 DNA reads TGTGCCAGCAGCCCCCCCGGCGGGTTAAACTACGAGCAGTACTTC.

V usage is TRBV7-9 and J usage is TRBJ2-7; 9 positions agree with TRBD1. Germline loops: CDR1 SEHNR, CDR2 FQNEAQ (reference sequence). The CDR3 length is 14 residues. With V trimmed by 7 bases and J by 6 bases, 10 bases remained unmatched. This chain's CDR3 is CASTFGTGMGEQYF. The CDR3 nucleotides read TGTGCCAGCACGTTCGGGACAGGGATGGGCGAGCAGTACTTC.

The V gene is TRBV29-1, the J gene TRBJ2-5; TRBD1 is a possible D gene (6 bases). V was cut by 6 bases and J by 9 bases, with 26 bases left in between. Germline CDR1 SQVTM, CDR2 ANQGSEA. The CDR3 has 15 amino acids. As DNA, the CDR3 is TGCAGCGTCCGGAGAGAGATCACAGGGCCTGAGGCCCAGTACTTC. This encodes CSVRREITGPEAQYF.

In the case of this clone: The junction and the germline gene differ at one end; a read error may be behind it. The chain joins TRBV4-1 to TRBJ1-1, with no clear D. CDR1 MGHRA and CDR2 YSYEKL come from the germline V gene. This CDR3 region has 15 residues. The CDR3: CASSQDGRGNPEAFF. The CDR3 DNA reads TGCGCCAGCAGCCAAGATGGGAGAGGGAACCCTGAAGCTTTCTTT.

V gene TRBV4-3 combines with J gene TRBJ2-7; TRBD1 agrees at 7 bases. This CDR3 spans 16 amino acids. Germline V gene lookup returns CDR1 LGHNA and CDR2 YSLEER. Trimming took 0 bases from V and 3 from J; bases not matched to a gene: 8. The CDR3 DNA reads as TGCGCCAGCAGCCAAGAAGACAGGGCCCCCCTCTACGAGCAGTACTTC. It encodes CASSQEDRAPLYEQYF.